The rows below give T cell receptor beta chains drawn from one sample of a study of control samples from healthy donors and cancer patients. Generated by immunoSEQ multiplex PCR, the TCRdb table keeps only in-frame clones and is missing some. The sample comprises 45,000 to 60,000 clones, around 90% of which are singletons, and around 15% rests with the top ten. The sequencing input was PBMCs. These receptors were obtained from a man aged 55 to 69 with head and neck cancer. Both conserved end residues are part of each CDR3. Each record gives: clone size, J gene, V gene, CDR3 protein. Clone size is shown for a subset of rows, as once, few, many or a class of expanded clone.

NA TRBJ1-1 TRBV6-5 CASTPDTYTEAFF
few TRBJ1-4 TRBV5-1 CASSYSGTSNEKLFF
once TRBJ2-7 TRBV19 CASSTGLSSYEQYF
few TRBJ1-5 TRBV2 CASSDGYQPQHF
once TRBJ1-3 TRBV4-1 CASSQDQGQGLFSGNTIYF
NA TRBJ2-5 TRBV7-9 CASSLGGAQETQYF
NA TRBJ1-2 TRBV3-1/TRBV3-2 CASSQDRGTYQNGYTF
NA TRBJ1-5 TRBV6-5 CASRRTGRNQPQHF
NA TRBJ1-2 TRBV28 CASSLNRLTSGYTF
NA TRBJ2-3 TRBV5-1 CASSLILAGTTDTQYF
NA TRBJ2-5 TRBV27 CASSTTSGGETQYF
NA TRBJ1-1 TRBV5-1 CASSWREMNTEAFF
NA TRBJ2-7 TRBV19 CASNPGTGIVSEQYF
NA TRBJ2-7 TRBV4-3 CASSQGTGDSSEQYF
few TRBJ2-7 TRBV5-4 CASSFGGSQGEQYF
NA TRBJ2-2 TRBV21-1 CASPNGPPPGELFF
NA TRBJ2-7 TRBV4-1 CASSQPPGLADTYEQYF
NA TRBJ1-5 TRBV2 CASKDRVNQPQHF
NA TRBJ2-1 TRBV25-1 CASSEQGAGGLLANEQFF
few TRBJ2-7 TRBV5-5 CASSGRSYEQYF
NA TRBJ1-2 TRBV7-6 CASSLAGRQGYTF
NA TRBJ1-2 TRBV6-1 CASSEAPGTAYGYTF
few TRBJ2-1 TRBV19 CASKNGVSSYNEQFF
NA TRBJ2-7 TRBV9 CASSVGLGGYEQYF
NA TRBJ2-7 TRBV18 CASSATSSIEQYF
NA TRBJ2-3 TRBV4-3 CASSQDLREVRTDTQYF
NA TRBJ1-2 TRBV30 CAWSLTGGGYTF
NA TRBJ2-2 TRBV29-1 CSVEIATASNTGELFF
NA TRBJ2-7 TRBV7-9 CASSSDSHARTYEQYF
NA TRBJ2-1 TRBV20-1 CSASRFEQFF
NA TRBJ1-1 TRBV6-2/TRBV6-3 CASSYLQGNSEAFF
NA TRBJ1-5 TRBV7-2 CASSIGTGRSNQPQHF
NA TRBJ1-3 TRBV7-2 CASSLVPGTSGNTIYF
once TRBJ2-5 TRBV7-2 CASSPGPETQYF